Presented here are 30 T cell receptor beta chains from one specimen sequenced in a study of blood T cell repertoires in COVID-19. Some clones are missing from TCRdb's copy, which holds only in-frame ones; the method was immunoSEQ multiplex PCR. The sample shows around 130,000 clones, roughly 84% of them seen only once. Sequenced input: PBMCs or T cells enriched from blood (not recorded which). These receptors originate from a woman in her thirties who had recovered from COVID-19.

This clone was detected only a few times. The CDR3 here is CASSPRTGEYEQYF. As DNA, the CDR3 is TGTGCCAGCTCACCGCGGACAGGGGAGTACGAGCAGTACTTC. V is TRBV18 and J is TRBJ2-7; 9 bases are shared with TRBD1. This CDR3 comprises 14 residues. Germline CDR1 is KGHSH and CDR2 is LQKENI. V lost 3 bases and J lost 4; bases outside the gene matches: 4.

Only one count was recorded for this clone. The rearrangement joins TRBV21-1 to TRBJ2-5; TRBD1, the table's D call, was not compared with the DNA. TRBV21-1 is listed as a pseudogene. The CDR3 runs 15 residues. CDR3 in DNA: TGTGCCCGCTATGTATCGGGCAGGGGACAAGAGACCCAGTACTTC. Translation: CARYVSGRGQETQYF.

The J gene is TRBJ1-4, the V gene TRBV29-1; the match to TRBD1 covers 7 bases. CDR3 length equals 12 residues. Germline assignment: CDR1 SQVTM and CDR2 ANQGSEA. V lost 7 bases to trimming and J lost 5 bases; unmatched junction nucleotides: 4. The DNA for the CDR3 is TGCAGCGGACAGGGTCTCAATGAAAAACTGTTTTTT. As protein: CSGQGLNEKLFF.

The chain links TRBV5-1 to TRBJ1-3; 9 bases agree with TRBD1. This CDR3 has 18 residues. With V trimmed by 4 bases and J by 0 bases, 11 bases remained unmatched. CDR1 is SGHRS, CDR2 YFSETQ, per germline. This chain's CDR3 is CASSRWPRQGDSGNTIYF. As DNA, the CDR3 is TGCGCCAGCAGCCGGTGGCCGCGACAGGGGGACTCTGGAAACACCATATATTTT.

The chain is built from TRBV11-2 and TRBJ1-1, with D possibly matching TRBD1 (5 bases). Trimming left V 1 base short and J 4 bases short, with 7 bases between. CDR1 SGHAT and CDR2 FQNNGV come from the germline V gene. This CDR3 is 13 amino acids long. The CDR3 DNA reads TGTGCCAGCAGCTTAGTAGGGGTCACTGAAGCTTTCTTT. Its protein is CASSLVGVTEAFF.

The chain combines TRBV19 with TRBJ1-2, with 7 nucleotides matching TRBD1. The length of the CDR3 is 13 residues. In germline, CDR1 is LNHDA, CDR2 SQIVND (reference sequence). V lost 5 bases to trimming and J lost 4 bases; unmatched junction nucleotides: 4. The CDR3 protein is CASSPQGFYGYTF. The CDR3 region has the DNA TGTGCCAGTAGTCCACAGGGGTTCTATGGCTACACCTTC.

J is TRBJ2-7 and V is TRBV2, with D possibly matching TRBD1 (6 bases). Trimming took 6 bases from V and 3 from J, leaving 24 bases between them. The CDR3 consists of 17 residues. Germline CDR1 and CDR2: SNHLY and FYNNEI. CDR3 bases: TGTGCCAGCAGCGCGACAGGAGATACCTTCCGTAACTACGAGCAGTACTTC. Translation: CASSATGDTFRNYEQYF.

CDR3 loop: CASSSGIKFSSTDTQYF. CDR3 bases: TGTGCCAGCAGCTCGGGGATCAAGTTTTCTAGCACAGATACGCAGTATTTT. The chain couples TRBV7-6 to TRBJ2-3, with D tentatively TRBD2 (5 bases). Trimming pared 4 bases from V and 0 bases from J, leaving 17 bases between. This CDR3 has 17 residues. Germline CDR1 reads SGHVS; CDR2 reads FNYEAQ.

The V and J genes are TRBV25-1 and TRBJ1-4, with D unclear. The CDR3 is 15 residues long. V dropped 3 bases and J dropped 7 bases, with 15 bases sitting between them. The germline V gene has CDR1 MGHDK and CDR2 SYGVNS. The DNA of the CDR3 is TGTGCCAGCAGTGATCCGAAGGGAGTAAGTGAAAAACTGTTTTTT. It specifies CASSDPKGVSEKLFF.

CDR3 residues: CASSQDPRAVYGYTF. DNA of the CDR3: TGTGCCAGCAGCCAAGATCCGCGGGCCGTCTATGGCTACACCTTC. V and J are TRBV14 and TRBJ1-2; no firm D call. Between the trimmed V and J ends, which lost 0 bases and 4 bases, there was a span of 12 bases. The CDR3 loop spans 15 amino acids. CDR1 SGHDN and CDR2 FVKESK come from the germline V gene. The full variable domain, in which reference TRBV14 and TRBJ1-2 provide the parts outside the CDR3, is EAGVTQFPSHSVIEKGQTVTLRCDPISGHDNLYWYRRVMGKEIKFLLHFVKESKQDESGMPNNRFLAERTGGTYSTLKVQPAELEDSGVYFCASSQDPRAVYGYTFGSGTRLTVV.

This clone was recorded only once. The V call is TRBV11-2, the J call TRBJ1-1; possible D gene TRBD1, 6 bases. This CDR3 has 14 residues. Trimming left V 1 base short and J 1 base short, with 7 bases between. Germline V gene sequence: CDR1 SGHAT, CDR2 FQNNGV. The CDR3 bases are TGTGCCAGCAGCTTAGGGACAGAGAACACTGAAGCTTTCTTT. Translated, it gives CASSLGTENTEAFF.

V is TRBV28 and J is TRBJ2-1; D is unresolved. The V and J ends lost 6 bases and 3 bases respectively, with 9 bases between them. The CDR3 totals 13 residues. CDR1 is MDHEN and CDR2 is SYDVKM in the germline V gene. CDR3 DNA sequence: TGTGCCAGCAGGGCCCCTGTCTACAATGAGCAGTTCTTC. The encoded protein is CASRAPVYNEQFF.

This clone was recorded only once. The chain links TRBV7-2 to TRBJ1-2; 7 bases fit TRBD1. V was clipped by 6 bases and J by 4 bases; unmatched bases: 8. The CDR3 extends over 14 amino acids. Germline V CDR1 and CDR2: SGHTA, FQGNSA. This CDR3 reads CASRIPGQPYGYTF. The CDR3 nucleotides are TGTGCCAGCAGGATCCCGGGACAGCCCTATGGCTACACCTTC.

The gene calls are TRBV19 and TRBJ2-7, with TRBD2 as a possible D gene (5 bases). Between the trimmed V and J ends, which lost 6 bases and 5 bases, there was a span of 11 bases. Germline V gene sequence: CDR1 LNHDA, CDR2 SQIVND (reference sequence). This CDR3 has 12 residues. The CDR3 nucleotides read TGTGCCAGTAGCCGCGGGTCCCACGAGCAGTACTTC. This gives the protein CASSRGSHEQYF. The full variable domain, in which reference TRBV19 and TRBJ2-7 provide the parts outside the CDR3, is DGGITQSPKYLFRKEGQNVTLSCEQNLNHDAMYWYRQDPGQGLRLIYYSQIVNDFQKGDIAEGYSVSREKKESFPLTVTSAQKNPTAFYLCASSRGSHEQYFGPGTRLTVT.

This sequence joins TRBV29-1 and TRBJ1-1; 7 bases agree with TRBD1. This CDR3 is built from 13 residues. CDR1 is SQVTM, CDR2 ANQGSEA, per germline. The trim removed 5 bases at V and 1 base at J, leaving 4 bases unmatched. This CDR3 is CSVRQGGNTEAFF. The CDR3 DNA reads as TGCAGCGTTAGACAGGGTGGGAACACTGAAGCTTTCTTT. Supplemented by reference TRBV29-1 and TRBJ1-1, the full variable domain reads SAVISQKPSRDICQRGTSLTIQCQVDSQVTMMFWYRQQPGQSLTLIATANQGSEATYESGFVIDKFPISRPNLTFSTLTVSNMSPEDSSIYLCSVRQGGNTEAFFGQGTRLTVV.

The CDR3: CASSLVGGGTYEQYF. The CDR3 DNA follows: TGTGCCAGCAGCCTTGTGGGGGGAGGAACCTACGAGCAGTACTTC. The chain combines TRBV7-3 with TRBJ2-7, with a tentative D call TRBD2 (6 bases). This CDR3 has 15 residues. Per germline, CDR1 SGHTA and CDR2 FQGTGA. Deletions cut 5 bases from V and 2 bases from J, with 16 bases between. Supplemented by reference TRBV7-3 and TRBJ2-7, the full variable domain reads GAGVSQTPSNKVTEKGKYVELRCDPISGHTALYWYRQSLGQGPEFLIYFQGTGAADDSGLPNDRFFAVRPEGSVSTLKIQRTERGDSAVYLCASSLVGGGTYEQYFGPGTRLTVT.

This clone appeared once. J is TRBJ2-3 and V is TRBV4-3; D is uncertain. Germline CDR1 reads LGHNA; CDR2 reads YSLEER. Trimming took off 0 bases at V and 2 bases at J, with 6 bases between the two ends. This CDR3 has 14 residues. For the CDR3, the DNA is TGCGCCAGCAGCCAAGATATAAACACAGATACGCAGTATTTT. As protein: CASSQDINTDTQYF.

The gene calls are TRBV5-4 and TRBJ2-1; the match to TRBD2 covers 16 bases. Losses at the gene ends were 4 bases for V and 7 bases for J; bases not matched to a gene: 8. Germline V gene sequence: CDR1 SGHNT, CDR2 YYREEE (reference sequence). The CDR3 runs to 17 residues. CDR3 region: CASSPGTSGRVVNEQFF. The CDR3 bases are TGTGCCAGCAGCCCGGGGACTAGCGGGAGGGTAGTGAATGAGCAGTTCTTC.

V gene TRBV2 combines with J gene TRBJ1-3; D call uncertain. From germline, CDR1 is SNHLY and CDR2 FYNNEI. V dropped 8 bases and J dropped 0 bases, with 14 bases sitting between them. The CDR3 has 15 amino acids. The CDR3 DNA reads TGTGCCAGCCGAAGCCTCCTGAGCTCTGGAAACACCATATATTTT. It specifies CASRSLLSSGNTIYF.

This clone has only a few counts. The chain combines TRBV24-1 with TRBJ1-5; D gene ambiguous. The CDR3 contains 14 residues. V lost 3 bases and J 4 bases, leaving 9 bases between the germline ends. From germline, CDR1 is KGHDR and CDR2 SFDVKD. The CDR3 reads CATSDPQNNQPQHF. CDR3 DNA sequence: TGTGCCACCAGTGATCCACAGAATAATCAGCCCCAGCATTTT.

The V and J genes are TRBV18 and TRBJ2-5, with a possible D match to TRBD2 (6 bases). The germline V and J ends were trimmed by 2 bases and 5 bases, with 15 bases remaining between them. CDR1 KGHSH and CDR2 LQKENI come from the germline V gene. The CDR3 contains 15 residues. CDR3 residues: CASSPGTGQRETQYF. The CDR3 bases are TGTGCCAGCTCACCAGGGACTGGTCAGCGGGAGACCCAGTACTTC.

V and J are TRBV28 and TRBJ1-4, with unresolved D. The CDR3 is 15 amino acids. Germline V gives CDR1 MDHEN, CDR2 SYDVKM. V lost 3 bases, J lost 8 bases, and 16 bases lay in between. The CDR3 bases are TGTGCCAGCAGTTTCGGGGTAGGGATAAGGGAAAAACTGTTTTTT. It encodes CASSFGVGIREKLFF.

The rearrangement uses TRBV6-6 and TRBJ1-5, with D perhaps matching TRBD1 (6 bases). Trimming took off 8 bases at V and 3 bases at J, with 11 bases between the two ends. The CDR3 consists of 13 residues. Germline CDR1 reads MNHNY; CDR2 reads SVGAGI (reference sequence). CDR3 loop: CASGGAVNQPQHF. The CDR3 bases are TGTGCCAGCGGGGGGGCAGTCAATCAGCCCCAGCATTTT.

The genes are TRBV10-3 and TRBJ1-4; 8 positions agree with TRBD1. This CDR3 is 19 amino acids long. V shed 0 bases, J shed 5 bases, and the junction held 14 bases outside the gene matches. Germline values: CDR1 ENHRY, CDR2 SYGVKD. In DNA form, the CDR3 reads TGTGCCATCAGTGAGTCCCCCAAGGGGCCTAGGACAGGGAATGAAAAACTGTTTTTT. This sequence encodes CAISESPKGPRTGNEKLFF.

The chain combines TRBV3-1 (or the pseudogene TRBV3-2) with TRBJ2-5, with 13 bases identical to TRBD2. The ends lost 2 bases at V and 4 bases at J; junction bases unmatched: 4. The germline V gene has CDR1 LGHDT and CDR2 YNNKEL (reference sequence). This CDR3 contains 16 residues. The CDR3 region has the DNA TGTGCCAGCAGCCAAATCGGACTAGCGGGAGCAGAGACCCAGTACTTC. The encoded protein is CASSQIGLAGAETQYF.

CDR3 region: CASSKDVSPYEQYF. The CDR3 coding sequence is TGTGCCAGCAGCAAAGATGTCAGTCCCTACGAGCAGTACTTC. The rearrangement links TRBV21-1 to TRBJ2-7; the D call in the table, TRBD1, was not verified against the DNA. TRBV21-1 is flagged as a pseudogene. The CDR3 is 14 residues long.

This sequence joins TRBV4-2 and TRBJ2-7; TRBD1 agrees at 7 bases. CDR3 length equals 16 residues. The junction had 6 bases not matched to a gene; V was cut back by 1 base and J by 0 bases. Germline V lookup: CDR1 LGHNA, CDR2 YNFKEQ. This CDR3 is CASSQVSRDSSYEQYF. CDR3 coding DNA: TGTGCCAGCAGCCAAGTTTCCCGGGACAGCTCCTACGAGCAGTACTTC.

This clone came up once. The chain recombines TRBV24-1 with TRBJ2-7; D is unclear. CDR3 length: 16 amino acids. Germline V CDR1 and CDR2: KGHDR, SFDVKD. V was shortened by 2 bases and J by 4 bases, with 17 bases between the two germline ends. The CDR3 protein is CATSDSWSKNGYEQYF. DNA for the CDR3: TGTGCCACCAGTGATTCATGGAGTAAGAATGGGTACGAGCAGTACTTC.

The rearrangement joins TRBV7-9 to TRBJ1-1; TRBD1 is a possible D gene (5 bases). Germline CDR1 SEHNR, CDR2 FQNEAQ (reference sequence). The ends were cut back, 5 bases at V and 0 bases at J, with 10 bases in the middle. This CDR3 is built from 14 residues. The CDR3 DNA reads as TGTGCCAGCAGCCCGACAGACCTGAACACTGAAGCTTTCTTT. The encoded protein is CASSPTDLNTEAFF.

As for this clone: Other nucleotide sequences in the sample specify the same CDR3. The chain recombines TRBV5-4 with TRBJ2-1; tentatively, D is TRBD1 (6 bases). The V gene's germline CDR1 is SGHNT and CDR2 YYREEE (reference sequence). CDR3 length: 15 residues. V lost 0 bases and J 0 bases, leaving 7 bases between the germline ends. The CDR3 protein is CASSLGGGSYNEQFF. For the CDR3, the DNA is TGTGCCAGCAGCTTGGGAGGGGGCTCCTACAATGAGCAGTTCTTC. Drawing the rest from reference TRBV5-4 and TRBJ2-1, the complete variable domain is ETGVTQSPTHLIKTRGQQVTLRCSSQSGHNTVSWYQQALGQGPQFIFQYYREEENGRGNFPPRFSGLQFPNYSSELNVNALELDDSALYLCASSLGGGSYNEQFFGPGTRLTVL.